Here is one T cell receptor (beta chain) with its context. Its matching antigen is unknown. The ends were cut back, 8 bases at V and 6 bases at J, with 11 bases in the middle. Germline lookup yields CDR1 MNHEY and CDR2 SMNVEV (reference sequence). The CDR3 consists of 13 residues. This specimen comes from a study of a mutant IDH1 vaccine in newly diagnosed glioma. Background on the study: Earlier care involved radiotherapy, temozolomide, or both, and the majority received both.

As for time point: week 47, end of study. One vaccine dose held 300 ug of mutant IDH1 20-mer peptide and came with topical imiquimod. Clones were sequenced by immunoSEQ multiplex PCR, and TCRdb holds only the in-frame ones, with some missing. This sample has fewer than 55,000 clones, with 65% found just once. The receptor's source is a man in his forties or fifties with glioma. Some clones in this sample may be carry-over from other donors' samples. This material consisted of peripheral blood mononuclear cells (PBMCs), taken from a glioma patient whose treatment included an IDH1 peptide vaccine. J is TRBJ1-6 and V is TRBV27, with unresolved D. The CDR3 reads CASSLVFNSPLHF. CDR3 bases: TGTGCCAGCTCCCTCGTCTTTAATTCACCCCTCCACTTT.